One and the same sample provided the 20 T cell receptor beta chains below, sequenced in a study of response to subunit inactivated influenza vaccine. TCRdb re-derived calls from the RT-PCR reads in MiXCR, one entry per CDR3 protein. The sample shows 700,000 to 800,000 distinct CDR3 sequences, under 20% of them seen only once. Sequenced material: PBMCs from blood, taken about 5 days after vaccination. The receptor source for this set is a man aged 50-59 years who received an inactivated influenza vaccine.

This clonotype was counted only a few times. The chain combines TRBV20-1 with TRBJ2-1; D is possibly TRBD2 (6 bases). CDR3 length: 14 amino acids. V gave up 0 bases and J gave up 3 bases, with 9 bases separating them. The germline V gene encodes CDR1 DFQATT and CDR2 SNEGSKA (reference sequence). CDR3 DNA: TGCAGTGCTAGAGAGAGGCGGGACTACAATGAGCAGTTCTTC. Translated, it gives CSARERRDYNEQFF.

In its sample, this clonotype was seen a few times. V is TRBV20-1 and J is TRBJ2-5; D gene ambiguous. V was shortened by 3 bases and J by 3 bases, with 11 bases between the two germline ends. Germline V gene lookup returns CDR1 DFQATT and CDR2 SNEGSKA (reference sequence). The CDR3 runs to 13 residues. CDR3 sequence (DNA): TGCAGTGCTAGGTTGTCAGAAAAAGAGACCCAGTACTTC. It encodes CSARLSEKETQYF.

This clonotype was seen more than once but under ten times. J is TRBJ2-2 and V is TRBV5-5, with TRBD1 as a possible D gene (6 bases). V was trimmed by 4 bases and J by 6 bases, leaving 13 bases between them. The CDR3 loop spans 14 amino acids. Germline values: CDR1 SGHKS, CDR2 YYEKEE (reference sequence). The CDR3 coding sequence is TGTGCCAGCAGCCCCGACAGGTTTTCCGGGGAGCTGTTTTTT. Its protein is CASSPDRFSGELFF.

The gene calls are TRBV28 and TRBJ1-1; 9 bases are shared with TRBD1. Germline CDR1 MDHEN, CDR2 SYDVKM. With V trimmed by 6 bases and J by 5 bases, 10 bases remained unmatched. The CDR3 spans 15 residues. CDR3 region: CASRQAGTGRTEAFF. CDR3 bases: TGTGCCAGCAGACAAGCCGGGACAGGGAGGACTGAAGCTTTCTTT.

The CDR3 is CASSFNGLNEKLFF. In DNA, the CDR3 is TGCGCCAGCAGCTTTAACGGCCTCAATGAAAAACTGTTTTTT. V gene TRBV5-1 combines with J gene TRBJ1-4; no clear D. Germline V gives CDR1 SGHRS, CDR2 YFSETQ. V lost 2 bases and J lost 5, with 10 bases in between. The CDR3 runs 14 residues. Based on the CDR3 plus reference TRBV5-1 and TRBJ1-4, the full variable domain is KAGVTQTPRYLIKTRGQQVTLSCSPISGHRSVSWYQQTPGQGLQFLFEYFSETQRNKGNFPGRFSGRQFSNSRSEMNVSTLELGDSALYLCASSFNGLNEKLFFGSGTQLSVL.

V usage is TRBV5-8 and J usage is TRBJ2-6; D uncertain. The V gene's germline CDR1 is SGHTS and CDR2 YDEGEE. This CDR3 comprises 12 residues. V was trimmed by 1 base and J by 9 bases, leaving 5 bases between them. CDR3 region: CASSLSSNVLTF. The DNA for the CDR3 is TGTGCCAGCAGCTTGAGCAGCAACGTCCTGACTTTC.

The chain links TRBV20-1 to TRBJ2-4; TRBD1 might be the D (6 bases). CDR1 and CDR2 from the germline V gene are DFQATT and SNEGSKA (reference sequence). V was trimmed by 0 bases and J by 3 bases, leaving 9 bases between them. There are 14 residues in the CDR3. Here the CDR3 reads CSARDGRGKNIQYF. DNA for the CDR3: TGCAGTGCTAGAGACGGCAGGGGCAAAAACATTCAGTACTTC.

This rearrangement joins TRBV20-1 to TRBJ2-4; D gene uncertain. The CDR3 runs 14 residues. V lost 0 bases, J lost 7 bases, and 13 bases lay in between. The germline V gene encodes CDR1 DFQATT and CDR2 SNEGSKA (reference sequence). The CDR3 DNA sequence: TGCAGTGCTAGAGATCTCTCAGGCAATAACATTCAGTACTTC. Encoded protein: CSARDLSGNNIQYF.

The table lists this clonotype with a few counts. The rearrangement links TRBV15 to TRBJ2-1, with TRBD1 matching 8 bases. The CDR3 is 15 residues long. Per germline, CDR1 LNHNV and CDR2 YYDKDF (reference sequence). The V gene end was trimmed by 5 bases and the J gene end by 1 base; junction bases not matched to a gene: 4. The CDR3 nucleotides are TGTGCCACCAGCCCCACAGGGGGTTCCTACAATGAGCAGTTCTTC. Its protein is CATSPTGGSYNEQFF.

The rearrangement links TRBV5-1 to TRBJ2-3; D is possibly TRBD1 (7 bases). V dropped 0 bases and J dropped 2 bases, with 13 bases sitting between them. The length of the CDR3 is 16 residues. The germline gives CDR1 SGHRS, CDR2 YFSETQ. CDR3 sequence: CASSLGQGGFTDTQYF. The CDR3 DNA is TGCGCCAGCAGCTTGGGACAGGGAGGCTTCACAGATACGCAGTATTTT.

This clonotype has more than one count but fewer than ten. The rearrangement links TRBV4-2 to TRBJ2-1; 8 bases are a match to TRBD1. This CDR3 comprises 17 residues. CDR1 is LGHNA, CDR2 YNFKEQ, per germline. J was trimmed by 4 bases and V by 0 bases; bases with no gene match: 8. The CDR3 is CASSQDRTTGVYNEQFF. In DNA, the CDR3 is TGTGCCAGCAGCCAAGACCGTACGACAGGGGTATACAATGAGCAGTTCTTC.

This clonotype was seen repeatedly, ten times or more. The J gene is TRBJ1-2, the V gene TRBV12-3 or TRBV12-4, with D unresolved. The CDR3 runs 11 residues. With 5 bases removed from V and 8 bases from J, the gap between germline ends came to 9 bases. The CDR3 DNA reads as TGTGCCAGCAGTCTAGGTGGGGGCTACACCTTC. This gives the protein CASSLGGGYTF.

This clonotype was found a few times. Here the CDR3 DNA reads TGCAGTGCTAGAGATTTATTGAAAACGACCGAGCAGTACTTC. This gives the protein CSARDLLKTTEQYF. The chain carries TRBV20-1 and TRBJ2-7, with unresolved D. The length of the CDR3 is 14 residues. Germline V gives CDR1 DFQATT, CDR2 SNEGSKA (reference sequence). V lost 0 bases to trimming and J lost 6 bases, with 15 bases between them.

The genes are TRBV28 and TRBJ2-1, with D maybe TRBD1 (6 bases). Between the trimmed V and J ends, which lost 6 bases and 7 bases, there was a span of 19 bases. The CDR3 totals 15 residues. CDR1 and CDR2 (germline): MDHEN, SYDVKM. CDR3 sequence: CASRPGTRWGNEQFF. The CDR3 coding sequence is TGTGCCAGCAGGCCCGGGACACGTTGGGGTAATGAGCAGTTCTTC.

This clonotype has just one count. Written as DNA, the CDR3 is TGTGCCAGCACCGGACCAGGGCATGAGCAGTTCTTC. Protein sequence: CASTGPGHEQFF. The V gene is TRBV6-2 or TRBV6-3, the J gene TRBJ2-1, with D possibly TRBD1 on 5 matching bases. Germline-derived CDR1 and CDR2 are MNHEY and SVGEGT. The CDR3 is 12 amino acids. The ends were cut back, 7 bases at V and 8 bases at J, with 12 bases in the middle.

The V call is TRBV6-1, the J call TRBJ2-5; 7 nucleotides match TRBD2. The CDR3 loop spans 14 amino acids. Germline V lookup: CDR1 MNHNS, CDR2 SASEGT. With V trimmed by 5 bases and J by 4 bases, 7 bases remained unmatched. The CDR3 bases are TGTGCCAGCAGTCCGCGGGGGAGGGCAGAGACCCAGTACTTC. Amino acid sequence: CASSPRGRAETQYF.

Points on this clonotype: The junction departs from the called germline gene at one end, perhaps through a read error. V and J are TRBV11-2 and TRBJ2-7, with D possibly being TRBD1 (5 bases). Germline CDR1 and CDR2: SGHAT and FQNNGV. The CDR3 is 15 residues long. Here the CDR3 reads CASSLDYGQTYEQYF. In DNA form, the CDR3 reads TGTGCCAGCAGTTTAGATTACGGACAAACCTACGAGCAGTACTTC.

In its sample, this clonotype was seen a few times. The CDR3 protein is CASSELIGQGLNEQFF. CDR3 bases: TGTGCCAGCAGTGAACTTATCGGACAGGGTCTCAATGAGCAGTTCTTC. The genes are TRBV6-1 and TRBJ2-1; 8 positions agree with TRBD1. Germline lookup yields CDR1 MNHNS and CDR2 SASEGT. CDR3 length: 16 amino acids. With V trimmed by 2 bases and J by 6 bases, 9 bases remained unmatched.

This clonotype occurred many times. The chain's CDR3 is CSVRVRQIEETQYF. CDR3 sequence (DNA): TGCAGCGTTAGAGTCCGACAGATTGAAGAGACCCAGTACTTC. The chain joins TRBV29-1 to TRBJ2-5, with a possible D match to TRBD1 (5 bases). The V end was cut by 5 bases, the J end by 3 bases, with 16 bases between. Looked up from germline, CDR1 is SQVTM and CDR2 is ANQGSEA. CDR3 size: 14 residues.

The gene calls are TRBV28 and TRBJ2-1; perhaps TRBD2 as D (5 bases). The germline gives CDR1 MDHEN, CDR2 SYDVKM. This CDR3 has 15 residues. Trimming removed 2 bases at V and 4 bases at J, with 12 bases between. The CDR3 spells CASSLTGFSYNEQFF. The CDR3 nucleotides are TGTGCCAGCAGTTTAACGGGGTTCTCGTACAATGAGCAGTTCTTC.